This TCR beta chain was retrieved from a study of blood T cell repertoires in COVID-19. Study-level background: The origin of the acute and convalescent COVID-19 samples was the United States, Italy and Spain.

CDR3 size: 16 residues. V lost 4 bases and J 1 base, leaving 16 bases between the germline ends. Germline V lookup: CDR1 MNHEY, CDR2 SVGEGT. Per the authors' pipeline: The authors estimated nucleated cell counts from reference gene primer amplification. Only in-frame clones appear in the TCRdb table, and some are missing; sequencing was by immunoSEQ multiplex PCR. V and J calls and clone size are given by that table; D and trimming were obtained from the DNA. The table shows roughly 250,000 clones, with about 80% occurring only once. The V gene is TRBV6-2 or TRBV6-3, the J gene TRBJ2-5; possibly TRBD1 for D (6 bases). This receptor was obtained from an elderly woman with acute or convalescent COVID-19. Sequenced material: peripheral blood. CDR3 in amino acids: CASSSYGTLSQETQYF. The CDR3 DNA is TGTGCCAGCAGTTCATACGGGACATTGAGCCAAGAGACCCAGTACTTC.